This T cell receptor beta chain was recorded in a study of control samples from healthy donors and cancer patients. The protocol was immunoSEQ multiplex PCR, while the TCRdb copy is restricted to in-frame clones and leaves out a portion. The table lists 150,000 to 200,000 clones, around 90% of them singletons. This CDR3 contains 16 residues. V was clipped by 4 bases and J by 0 bases, with 13 bases between them. Germline V gene data show CDR1 as SGDLS and CDR2 as YYNGEE. The sample comprised blood. The origin of this receptor is a man aged 18 to 35 in good health. The chain joins TRBV9 to TRBJ1-4, with a possible D match to TRBD1 (5 bases). The DNA for the CDR3 is TGTGCCAGCAGCCAGGGATGGGGGGCAACTAATGAAAAACTGTTTTTT. Translating it yields CASSQGWGATNEKLFF.